This passage covers 23 T cell receptor beta chains from one sample sequenced in a study of blood T cell repertoires in COVID-19. The method was immunoSEQ multiplex PCR; TCRdb's version includes in-frame clones alone and lacks a portion of them. The sample contains under 150,000 clones, approximately 85% of which appear only once. The specimen sequenced was peripheral blood. The receptors stem from a human donor in a cohort sampled during active COVID-19.

CDR3 residues: CASPRKGLAGPVGTNEQFF. The CDR3 coding sequence is TGTGCCAGCCCTCGAAAGGGACTAGCGGGGCCGGTCGGGACCAATGAGCAGTTCTTC. This rearrangement joins TRBV18 to TRBJ2-1, with 13 bases matching TRBD2. Germline-derived CDR1 and CDR2 are KGHSH and LQKENI. This CDR3 spans 19 amino acids. With V trimmed by 8 bases and J by 6 bases, 19 bases remained unmatched.

The rearrangement links TRBV24-1 to TRBJ1-5, with 7 bases identical to TRBD1. The ends lost 6 bases at V and 3 bases at J; junction bases unmatched: 4. The CDR3 contains 14 residues. The V gene's germline CDR1 is KGHDR and CDR2 SFDVKD. The CDR3 DNA sequence: TGTGCCACCAGTCTCGGGACAGACAATCAGCCCCAGCATTTT. This sequence encodes CATSLGTDNQPQHF.

A single count supports this clone. V is TRBV6-5 and J is TRBJ2-1, with a tentative D call TRBD2 (6 bases). V was clipped by 0 bases and J by 2 bases, with 11 bases between them. The germline V gene has CDR1 MNHEY and CDR2 SVGAGI. The CDR3 contains 16 residues. Written as DNA, the CDR3 is TGTGCCAGCAGTTACTCGACGGGAGAAACCTACAATGAGCAGTTCTTC. Residues: CASSYSTGETYNEQFF.

The CDR3 sequence: CAWSGGGAYEQYV. The CDR3, as DNA: TGTGCCTGGAGTGGCGGCGGCGCCTACGAGCAGTACGTC. V usage is TRBV30 and J usage is TRBJ2-7; D unresolved. Germline CDR1 and CDR2: GTSNPN and SVGIG (reference sequence). The CDR3 covers 13 residues. V lost 1 base and J lost 2, with 9 bases in between.

The sample holds one count of this clone. The rearrangement links TRBV9 to TRBJ2-1, with TRBD1 identical over 9 bases. This CDR3 is 15 amino acids long. Germline loops: CDR1 SGDLS, CDR2 YYNGEE. Trimming removed 2 bases from V and 5 bases from J; junction bases left unmatched: 5. The CDR3 protein is CASSVKQGANNEQFF. CDR3 in DNA: TGTGCCAGCAGCGTCAAACAGGGGGCCAACAATGAGCAGTTCTTC. Using reference TRBV9 and TRBJ2-1 for the parts outside the CDR3, the full variable domain is DSGVTQTPKHLITATGQRVTLRCSPRSGDLSVYWYQQSLDQGLQFLIQYYNGEERAKGNILERFSAQQFPDLHSELNLSSLELGDSALYFCASSVKQGANNEQFFGPGTRLTVL.

The chain is built from TRBV7-2 and TRBJ2-3; D not certain. The germline V and J ends were trimmed by 1 base and 2 bases, with 7 bases remaining between them. Looked up from germline, CDR1 is SGHTA and CDR2 is FQGNSA. The CDR3 is 14 residues long. This CDR3 reads CASSLVSLTDTQYF. In DNA form, the CDR3 reads TGTGCCAGCAGCTTAGTTAGTCTCACAGATACGCAGTATTTT.

The chain combines TRBV6-6 with TRBJ2-1; weak D call: TRBD1 (5 bases). The length of the CDR3 is 13 residues. The germline V gene has CDR1 MNHNY and CDR2 SVGAGI (reference sequence). V lost 5 bases, J lost 6 bases, and 11 bases lay in between. This CDR3 is CASSPQGTNEQFF. The CDR3 DNA sequence: TGTGCCAGCAGTCCCCAGGGAACCAATGAGCAGTTCTTC.

The chain recombines TRBV5-1 with TRBJ1-4, with D uncertain. The CDR3 is 15 residues long. CDR1 is SGHRS, CDR2 YFSETQ, per germline. V lost 4 bases and J 3 bases, leaving 13 bases between the germline ends. The CDR3 loop reads CASSPYAVPNEKLFF. CDR3 coding DNA: TGCGCCAGCAGCCCTTATGCGGTCCCTAATGAAAAACTGTTTTTT.

The rearrangement joins TRBV24-1 to TRBJ2-5; 8 bases match TRBD2. CDR1 and CDR2 from the germline V gene are KGHDR and SFDVKD. The CDR3 loop spans 13 amino acids. The V segment lost 6 bases and the J segment 5 bases; nucleotides outside the gene matches: 4. In DNA, the CDR3 is TGTGCCACCAGTTCGGGGGGGCCTGAGACCCAGTACTTC. It is translated as CATSSGGPETQYF.

The chain recombines TRBV5-4 with TRBJ1-1, with TRBD1 matching over 8 bases. The CDR3 is made up of 15 amino acids. V was pared by 2 bases and J by 3 bases, with 6 bases of the junction left unmatched. Germline CDR1 and CDR2: SGHNT and YYREEE (reference sequence). CDR3 loop: CASSLPQGADTEAFF. CDR3 nucleotides: TGTGCCAGCAGCTTACCGCAGGGGGCTGACACTGAAGCTTTCTTT. The variable domain in full, completed from reference TRBV5-4 and TRBJ1-1, reads ETGVTQSPTHLIKTRGQQVTLRCSSQSGHNTVSWYQQALGQGPQFIFQYYREEENGRGNFPPRFSGLQFPNYSSELNVNALELDDSALYLCASSLPQGADTEAFFGQGTRLTVV.

The rearrangement links TRBV6-2 or TRBV6-3 to TRBJ1-1, with D unclear. V was clipped by 7 bases and J by 1 base, with 22 bases between them. The CDR3 extends over 17 amino acids. The germline CDR1 and CDR2 sequences are MNHEY and SVGEGT. This CDR3 is CASNPSGALKGNTEAFF. In nucleotides, the CDR3 is TGTGCCAGCAACCCCTCGGGAGCGTTGAAGGGGAACACTGAAGCTTTCTTT.

The chain is built from TRBV27 and TRBJ1-2; 9 bases are shared with TRBD1. The CDR3 runs 16 residues. Germline CDR1 reads MNHEY; CDR2 reads SMNVEV (reference sequence). V shed 6 bases, J shed 7 bases, and the junction held 15 bases outside the gene matches. As DNA, the CDR3 is TGTGCCAGCAGCCCAGACGGGAGGACAGGGGCTCGTGGCTACACCTTC. This codes for CASSPDGRTGARGYTF.

The chain uses TRBV5-5 and TRBJ2-5; tentative D call: TRBD2 (6 bases). The CDR3 covers 14 residues. Germline V lookup: CDR1 SGHKS, CDR2 YYEKEE (reference sequence). Trimming removed 7 bases at V and 2 bases at J, with 15 bases between. Here the CDR3 reads CASATDGGQETQYF. CDR3 nucleotide sequence: TGTGCCAGCGCCACGGACGGAGGGCAAGAGACCCAGTACTTC.

This chain connects TRBV7-2 to TRBJ2-3; 8 nucleotides line up with TRBD2. The trim removed 3 bases at V and 2 bases at J, leaving 13 bases unmatched. The CDR3 consists of 18 residues. CDR1 and CDR2 from the germline V gene are SGHTA and FQGNSA. CDR3 nucleotides: TGTGCCAGCAGCTTGGAGGGGAGGGGCGGGAGGCCCACAGATACGCAGTATTTT. This gives the protein CASSLEGRGGRPTDTQYF.

This clone was recorded once. This sequence joins TRBV5-5 and TRBJ1-5, with D unresolved. With 1 base removed from V and 7 bases from J, the gap between germline ends came to 12 bases. CDR3 length: 14 amino acids. CDR1 is SGHKS, CDR2 YYEKEE, per germline (reference sequence). CDR3 nucleotides: TGTGCCAGCAGCTTGAGCGGGGTGCGGCAGCCCCAGCATTTT. Amino acid sequence: CASSLSGVRQPQHF.

This clone was detected only once. The chain joins TRBV7-3 to TRBJ1-2; TRBD1 might be the D (5 bases). With 0 bases removed from V and 8 bases from J, the gap between germline ends came to 19 bases. This CDR3 is built from 16 residues. Germline loops: CDR1 SGHTA, CDR2 FQGTGA. The CDR3 region is CASSLTGPPGGGGYTF. The CDR3 DNA reads TGTGCCAGCAGCTTAACCGGCCCTCCGGGGGGTGGAGGCTACACCTTC.

As DNA, the CDR3 is TGTGCCAGCAGCTTAGCAGCCAACACCGGGGAGCTGTTTTTT. Amino acid sequence: CASSLAANTGELFF. The V call is TRBV7-6, the J call TRBJ2-2; D is unresolved. Looked up from germline, CDR1 is SGHVS and CDR2 is FNYEAQ. V lost 0 bases, J lost 2 bases, and 4 bases lay in between. The CDR3 consists of 14 residues.

This clone appeared a single time. The chain employs TRBV4-1 and TRBJ2-7; tentative D call: TRBD2 (6 bases). The CDR3 runs to 14 residues. The germline CDR1 and CDR2 sequences are MGHRA and YSYEKL. Deletions cut 1 base from V and 6 bases from J, with 13 bases between. Here the CDR3 DNA reads TGCGCCAGCAGCCAAGGCGGGACGTTCGGCGAGCAGTACTTC. Its protein product is CASSQGGTFGEQYF.

The V call is TRBV19, the J call TRBJ1-3; D gene uncertain. Trimming left V 6 bases short and J 0 bases short, with 9 bases between. The CDR3 is made up of 14 amino acids. Per germline, CDR1 LNHDA and CDR2 SQIVND (reference sequence). The CDR3 region is CASSPTGSGNTIYF. In DNA form, the CDR3 reads TGTGCCAGTAGCCCCACCGGCTCTGGAAACACCATATATTTT.

The chain couples TRBV6-6 to TRBJ1-1; the D gene is possibly TRBD1 (5 bases). Germline CDR1 is MNHNY and CDR2 is SVGAGI (reference sequence). V lost 5 bases to trimming and J lost 1 base, with 8 bases between them. The CDR3 contains 13 residues. The CDR3 region has the DNA TGTGCCAGCAGTCTCGGGGGGAACACTGAAGCTTTCTTT. Its protein product is CASSLGGNTEAFF.

The chain is built from TRBV5-6 and TRBJ1-2; D call uncertain. CDR1 SGHDT and CDR2 YYEEEE come from the germline V gene. The CDR3 length is 13 residues. Trimming took off 3 bases at V and 8 bases at J, with 14 bases between the two ends. DNA for the CDR3: TGTGCCAGCAGCTCAGGAGGAGGGCGCGGCTACACCTTC. Its translation: CASSSGGGRGYTF. Full variable domain (missing parts from reference TRBV5-6 and TRBJ1-2): DAGVTQSPTHLIKTRGQQVTLRCSPKSGHDTVSWYQQALGQGPQFIFQYYEEEERQRGNFPDRFSGHQFPNYSSELNVNALLLGDSALYLCASSSGGGRGYTFGSGTRLTVV.

The chain couples TRBV7-8 to TRBJ1-2, with 8 positions matching TRBD1. Germline V gives CDR1 SGHVS, CDR2 FQNEAQ. The V segment lost 0 bases and the J segment 11 bases; nucleotides outside the gene matches: 5. This CDR3 contains 13 residues. The CDR3 is CASSLARTGPYTF. CDR3 DNA: TGTGCCAGCAGCTTAGCCCGGACAGGGCCTTACACCTTC.

The chain combines TRBV6-5 with TRBJ1-2; D may be TRBD1 (6 bases). The germline V and J ends were trimmed by 7 bases and 5 bases, with 20 bases remaining between them. This CDR3 has 15 residues. Germline V gene data show CDR1 as MNHEY and CDR2 as SVGAGI. The CDR3 here is CASTPHLMGAYGYTF. DNA of the CDR3: TGTGCCAGCACTCCCCATCTTATGGGGGCTTATGGCTACACCTTC.